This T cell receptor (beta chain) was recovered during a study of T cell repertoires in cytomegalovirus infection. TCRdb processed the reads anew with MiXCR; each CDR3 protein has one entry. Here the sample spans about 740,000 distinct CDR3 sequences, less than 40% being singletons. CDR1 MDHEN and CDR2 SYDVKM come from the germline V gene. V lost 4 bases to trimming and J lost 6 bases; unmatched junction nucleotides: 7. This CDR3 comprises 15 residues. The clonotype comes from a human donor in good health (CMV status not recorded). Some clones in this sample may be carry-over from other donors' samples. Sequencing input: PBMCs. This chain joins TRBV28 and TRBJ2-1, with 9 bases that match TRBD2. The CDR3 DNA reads TGTGCCAGCAGTTCCCAGGGACTAGCAGTCAATGAGCAGTTCTTC. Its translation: CASSSQGLAVNEQFF.